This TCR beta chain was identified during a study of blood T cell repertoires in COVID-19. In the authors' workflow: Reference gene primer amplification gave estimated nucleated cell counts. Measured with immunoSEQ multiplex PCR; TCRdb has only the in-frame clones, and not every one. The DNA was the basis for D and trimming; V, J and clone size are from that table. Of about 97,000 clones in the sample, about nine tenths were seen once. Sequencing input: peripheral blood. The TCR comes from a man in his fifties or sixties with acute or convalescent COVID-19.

The CDR3 nucleotides are TGTGCCAGCAGTTTGTTATATGGCTACACCTTC. Translating it yields CASSLLYGYTF. This chain links TRBV28 with TRBJ1-2; D not resolved. In germline, CDR1 is MDHEN, CDR2 SYDVKM. The CDR3 is 11 amino acids. V lost 3 bases and J lost 5, with 4 bases in between.